What follows describes a single T cell receptor (beta chain). This sample was included in a study of blood T cell repertoires in COVID-19. The wider study: Both acute and convalescent COVID-19 samples were obtained from the United States, Italy and Spain.

Source study methods: Amplification from reference gene primers served as the basis for estimated nucleated cell counts. Sequenced by immunoSEQ multiplex PCR; TCRdb stores in-frame clones only, minus some. The V and J calls and clone size come from that table; D and trimming were worked out from the DNA. This table holds over 95,000 clones, approximately 90% found once. The V and J ends lost 6 bases and 3 bases respectively, with 12 bases between them. This CDR3 has 13 amino acids. The chain joins TRBV12-3 or TRBV12-4 to TRBJ2-7; D perhaps matches TRBD2 (5 bases). The receptor's source is a human donor with acute or convalescent COVID-19. The donor label of this sample is uncertain. The material sequenced was peripheral blood. For the CDR3, the DNA is TGTGCCAGCAGCCGGGATCTACACTACGAGCAGTACTTC. Its protein is CASSRDLHYEQYF.